This TCR beta chain originates from a study of blood T cells in healthy people across ages. Study-wide findings and caveats: Donor CMV infection status was unknown, possibly confounding age-related changes in expanded clonotypes. There were more naive CD4+ cells and higher diversity in long-lived donors than in aged donors.

Donation came from healthy Caucasian individuals in Russia who were aged about 6 to 95. As regards this clonotype: Its specificity is not known.

Through a sample-barcoded 5' primer and a J-beta primer mix, a second PCR was run for roughly 7 to 11 cycles. TCRdb fed the 5' RACE reads into MiXCR, producing one record per CDR3 protein. The sample records some 1.6 million distinct CDR3 sequences, roughly 32% being singletons. Germline loops: CDR1 MNHNS, CDR2 SASEGT. V shed 1 base, J shed 0 bases, and the junction held 12 bases outside the gene matches. This CDR3 has 19 amino acids. This receptor was obtained from a woman aged 25 to 39 in good health. V usage is TRBV6-1 and J usage is TRBJ2-1; TRBD1 agrees at 7 bases. The material sequenced was blood. CDR3 protein: CASSEGEGGRASSYNEQFF. The CDR3 coding sequence is TGTGCCAGCAGTGAAGGAGAAGGGGGCAGGGCAAGCTCCTACAATGAGCAGTTCTTC.